The 31 T cell receptor beta chains below were found in one sample sequenced in a study of cytomegalovirus exposure and HLA in healthy donors. 13 Jbeta primers and 60 Vbeta primers were used for the PCR. Clones were read by immunoSEQ multiplex PCR, and TCRdb kept only the in-frame ones, dropping some. The repertoire table contains 130,000 to 150,000 clones. The specimen was PBMCs. All receptors come from a male donor in good health and CMV-seronegative.

V usage is TRBV15 and J usage is TRBJ2-1, with a possible D match to TRBD1 (6 bases). The CDR3 is made up of 15 amino acids. Germline CDR1 is LNHNV and CDR2 is YYDKDF (reference sequence). V lost 1 base and J 12 bases, leaving 19 bases between the germline ends. The CDR3 is CATSRATRQAGTQFF. CDR3 DNA: TGTGCCACCAGCAGAGCGACCCGACAGGCCGGCACGCAGTTCTTC.

The chain uses TRBV7-9 and TRBJ2-5, with 10 bases matching TRBD2. The trim removed 1 base at V and 1 base at J, leaving 6 bases unmatched. Germline CDR1 and CDR2: SEHNR and FQNEAQ (reference sequence). This CDR3 has 17 residues. CDR3: CASSLDVAGGVQETQYF. The CDR3 bases are TGTGCCAGCAGCTTAGACGTAGCGGGAGGAGTCCAAGAGACCCAGTACTTC.

In nucleotides, the CDR3 is TGTGCCAGCTCACCACGCGTTTTCCAGGTCACTGGAAACACCATATATTTT. It encodes CASSPRVFQVTGNTIYF. The rearrangement links TRBV18 to TRBJ1-3; no firm D call. This CDR3 is built from 17 residues. In germline, CDR1 is KGHSH, CDR2 LQKENI. The V gene lost 1 base and the J gene lost 2 bases, with 15 bases spanning the gap.

The rearrangement links TRBV5-1 to TRBJ1-3; D remains unclear. V lost 0 bases and J 0 bases, leaving 4 bases between the germline ends. Germline V lookup: CDR1 SGHRS, CDR2 YFSETQ. This CDR3 is built from 14 residues. CDR3 nucleotides: TGCGCCAGCAGCTTGGACAGCTCTGGAAACACCATATATTTT. Protein product: CASSLDSSGNTIYF.

The CDR3 coding sequence is TGCAGCGTCCCGGGTCGTAGTACCGTCTATGGCTACACCTTC. This translates into CSVPGRSTVYGYTF. This chain joins TRBV29-1 and TRBJ1-2; D is ambiguous. The CDR3 is 14 residues long. CDR1 is SQVTM and CDR2 is ANQGSEA in the germline V gene. V was cut by 6 bases and J by 4 bases, with 18 bases left in between.

The gene calls are TRBV9 and TRBJ2-7, with D maybe TRBD1 (5 bases). The CDR3 covers 14 residues. V was clipped by 0 bases and J by 6 bases, with 13 bases between them. Germline V gene lookup returns CDR1 SGDLS and CDR2 YYNGEE. DNA of the CDR3: TGTGCCAGCAGCGTAGAACCAGGGATGACCGAGCAGTACTTC. Protein product: CASSVEPGMTEQYF.

This chain joins TRBV2 and TRBJ1-6, with no clear D. V gave up 5 bases and J gave up 9 bases, with 23 bases separating them. The CDR3 has 17 residues. Looked up from germline, CDR1 is SNHLY and CDR2 is FYNNEI. The CDR3 loop reads CASSLQRAPQTGSPLHF. The CDR3 DNA reads TGTGCCAGCAGTCTCCAACGCGCCCCTCAAACGGGTTCACCCCTCCACTTT.

The chain carries TRBV5-1 and TRBJ1-1, with TRBD1 as a possible D gene (5 bases). The CDR3 has 14 residues. Germline lookup yields CDR1 SGHRS and CDR2 YFSETQ. Trimming removed 6 bases at V and 4 bases at J, with 16 bases between. The CDR3 bases are TGCGCCAGCAATGATGGGGCCCGCGGCACTGAAGCTTTCTTT. Translated: CASNDGARGTEAFF.

This chain joins TRBV30 and TRBJ1-5; D is undetermined. Germline-derived CDR1 and CDR2 are GTSNPN and SVGIG (reference sequence). V was trimmed by 3 bases and J by 0 bases, leaving 12 bases between them. The CDR3 loop spans 15 amino acids. The CDR3 DNA reads as TGTGCCTGGAGCCACGAGGGTAATAGCAATCAGCCCCAGCATTTT. Amino acids: CAWSHEGNSNQPQHF.

In DNA, the CDR3 is TGTGCCAGCAGTTACCGCCAGGGGCGGACTGAAGCTTTCTTT. It yields the protein CASSYRQGRTEAFF. The V gene is TRBV6-5, the J gene TRBJ1-1, with a weak D call TRBD1 (6 bases). Germline V gene data show CDR1 as MNHEY and CDR2 as SVGAGI. With 2 bases removed from V and 5 bases from J, the gap between germline ends came to 12 bases. This CDR3 region has 14 residues.

The genes are TRBV6-1 and TRBJ2-7; 7 bases map to TRBD2. Trimming at V came to 7 bases and at J to 6 bases, leaving 9 bases not matched to a gene. The CDR3 runs 13 residues. Germline V gene data show CDR1 as MNHNS and CDR2 as SASEGT. The CDR3 sequence: CASTRAREGEQYF. Here the CDR3 DNA reads TGTGCCAGCACCCGGGCGAGGGAGGGCGAGCAGTACTTC.

The chain links TRBV7-2 to TRBJ1-6; 8 nucleotides align to TRBD1. CDR1 and CDR2 from the germline V gene are SGHTA and FQGNSA. J lost 6 bases, V lost 1 base, and 2 bases had no gene match. This CDR3 has 15 residues. CDR3 in DNA: TGTGCCAGCAGCTTAGGCAGGGGGCGTAATTCACCCCTCCACTTT. Protein: CASSLGRGRNSPLHF.

The genes are TRBV27 and TRBJ2-1, with unresolved D. Trimming stripped 4 bases from V and 10 bases from J, with 8 bases between. The CDR3 totals 11 residues. Germline V gives CDR1 MNHEY, CDR2 SMNVEV (reference sequence). CDR3 in DNA: TGTGCCAGCAGTTCGGTCAGGGAGCAGTTCTTC. This translates into CASSSVREQFF.

The rearrangement links TRBV30 to TRBJ1-6; no definite D call. Germline CDR1 and CDR2: GTSNPN and SVGIG (reference sequence). The CDR3 has 14 amino acids. Deletions cut 0 bases from V and 7 bases from J, with 10 bases between. DNA for the CDR3: TGTGCCTGGAGTGTTTTGGTGACAAATTCACCCCTCCACTTT. Protein product: CAWSVLVTNSPLHF. Full variable domain (rest looked up from reference TRBV30 and TRBJ1-6): SQTIHQWPATLVQPVGSPLSLECTVEGTSNPNLYWYRQAAGRGLQLLFYSVGIGQISSEVPQNLSASRPQDRQFILSSKKLLLSDSGFYLCAWSVLVTNSPLHFGNGTRLTVT.

V is TRBV29-1 and J is TRBJ1-5; a possible D gene is TRBD1 (5 bases). V gave up 3 bases and J gave up 7 bases, with 13 bases separating them. The CDR3 sequence is 13 residues long. CDR1 and CDR2 (germline): SQVTM, ANQGSEA. This chain's CDR3 is CSVDFRDGQPQHF. The DNA of the CDR3 is TGCAGCGTTGATTTCAGGGATGGGCAGCCCCAGCATTTT.

The gene calls are TRBV6-1 and TRBJ2-7; tentative D call: TRBD2 (5 bases). V was clipped by 2 bases and J by 5 bases, with 10 bases between them. Germline V gene lookup returns CDR1 MNHNS and CDR2 SASEGT. CDR3 length equals 13 residues. The CDR3 DNA reads TGTGCCAGCAGTGAATCCGGCGGGCACGAGCAGTACTTC. Amino acids: CASSESGGHEQYF.

V usage is TRBV6-1 and J usage is TRBJ2-7, with 9 bases aligning to TRBD1. Trimming took 2 bases from V and 0 from J; bases not matched to a gene: 8. The CDR3 covers 17 residues. Germline values: CDR1 MNHNS, CDR2 SASEGT. This CDR3 reads CASSETGGLISSYEQYF. The CDR3 DNA is TGTGCCAGCAGTGAAACAGGGGGCCTTATAAGCTCCTACGAGCAGTACTTC.

Turning to this clone: The identical CDR3 is also encoded by other nucleotide sequences in the sample. The genes are TRBV6-5 and TRBJ1-1; a possible D gene is TRBD1 (5 bases). Per the germline V gene, CDR1 is MNHEY and CDR2 is SVGAGI. V was cut by 6 bases and J by 5 bases, with 7 bases left in between. The CDR3 totals 11 residues. The CDR3 sequence: CASRRGTEAFF. CDR3 nucleotide sequence: TGTGCCAGCAGGCGGGGGACTGAAGCTTTCTTT.

The chain carries TRBV7-9 and TRBJ2-3, with D uncertain. From germline, CDR1 is SEHNR and CDR2 FQNEAQ (reference sequence). This CDR3 is built from 14 residues. The V and J ends lost 1 base and 2 bases respectively, with 7 bases between them. As DNA, the CDR3 is TGTGCCAGCAGCTTAGTAGTACTCACAGATACGCAGTATTTT. Translating it yields CASSLVVLTDTQYF.

The chain links TRBV6-5 to TRBJ2-7; D not resolved. Germline V lookup: CDR1 MNHEY, CDR2 SVGAGI. V lost 5 bases to trimming and J lost 2 bases, with 4 bases between them. This CDR3 comprises 11 residues. This CDR3 reads CASSNTYEQYF. For the CDR3, the DNA is TGTGCCAGCAGTAACACCTACGAGCAGTACTTC.

The chain recombines TRBV18 with TRBJ2-1; 14 bases agree with TRBD2. With 3 bases clipped from V and 9 bases from J, the junction kept 13 bases outside the gene matches. Germline V gene sequence: CDR1 KGHSH, CDR2 LQKENI. The CDR3 is 18 residues long. The CDR3 here is CASSPRTPGLAGVIEQFF. Here the CDR3 DNA reads TGTGCCAGCTCACCTCGGACTCCGGGACTAGCGGGAGTAATTGAGCAGTTCTTC.

The V and J genes are TRBV11-3 and TRBJ2-7; 7 bases are shared with TRBD2. CDR1 SGHNT and CDR2 YENEEA come from the germline V gene. J lost 1 base, V lost 5 bases, and 2 bases had no gene match. This CDR3 region has 13 residues. Written as DNA, the CDR3 is TGTGCCAGCAGCCCGGGGGGTTCCTACGAGCAGTACTTC. Amino acids: CASSPGGSYEQYF.

The chain uses TRBV19 and TRBJ2-1, with D possibly being TRBD1 (5 bases). The V gene lost 8 bases and the J gene lost 6 bases, with 20 bases spanning the gap. This CDR3 contains 15 residues. CDR1 LNHDA and CDR2 SQIVND come from the germline V gene (reference sequence). The CDR3 loop reads CASALVEGVSNEQFF. CDR3 nucleotides: TGTGCCAGTGCCCTCGTGGAAGGGGTAAGCAATGAGCAGTTCTTC. Using reference TRBV19 and TRBJ2-1 for the parts outside the CDR3, the full variable domain is DGGITQSPKYLFRKEGQNVTLSCEQNLNHDAMYWYRQDPGQGLRLIYYSQIVNDFQKGDIAEGYSVSREKKESFPLTVTSAQKNPTAFYLCASALVEGVSNEQFFGPGTRLTVL.

The rearrangement links TRBV25-1 to TRBJ2-3, with D uncertain. V lost 1 base and J lost 3, with 5 bases in between. CDR3 length equals 13 residues. CDR1 MGHDK and CDR2 SYGVNS come from the germline V gene. The DNA for the CDR3 is TGTGCCAGCAGTGAATTTCTGACAGATACGCAGTATTTT. It yields the protein CASSEFLTDTQYF.

V gene TRBV30 combines with J gene TRBJ2-7, with TRBD2 matching 7 bases. CDR3 length: 11 amino acids. The V and J ends lost 7 bases and 6 bases, in that order; junction bases with no gene match: 6. CDR1 and CDR2 (germline): GTSNPN, SVGIG (reference sequence). The CDR3 bases are TGTGCCTCGGGACTATCAAGCGAGCAGTACTTC. This translates into CASGLSSEQYF. The whole variable domain, remainder taken from reference TRBV30 and TRBJ2-7, is SQTIHQWPATLVQPVGSPLSLECTVEGTSNPNLYWYRQAAGRGLQLLFYSVGIGQISSEVPQNLSASRPQDRQFILSSKKLLLSDSGFYLCASGLSSEQYFGPGTRLTVT.

The chain employs TRBV4-1 and TRBJ2-3; 12 bases fit TRBD2. Germline lookup yields CDR1 MGHRA and CDR2 YSYEKL. Trimming at V came to 0 bases and at J to 3 bases, leaving 10 bases not matched to a gene. The CDR3 has 19 amino acids. The CDR3 loop is CASSQDLARTSGKTDTQYF. Here the CDR3 DNA reads TGCGCCAGCAGCCAAGATCTGGCCCGGACTAGCGGGAAAACAGATACGCAGTATTTT.

The chain has TRBV5-6 and TRBJ1-6; 8 nucleotides match TRBD1. Looked up from germline, CDR1 is SGHDT and CDR2 is YYEEEE. The CDR3 sequence is 14 residues long. With 2 bases clipped from V and 7 bases from J, the junction kept 2 bases outside the gene matches. The CDR3 DNA follows: TGTGCCAGCAGCTTCCACAGGGGGAATTCACCCCTCCACTTT. Its protein is CASSFHRGNSPLHF.

The chain has TRBV7-2 and TRBJ1-5; D is unresolved. Germline V gene data show CDR1 as SGHTA and CDR2 as FQGNSA. The germline V and J ends were trimmed by 0 bases and 0 bases, with 9 bases remaining between them. This CDR3 contains 16 residues. Here the CDR3 DNA reads TGTGCCAGCAGCTTAGCAGCCGTTTATAGCAATCAGCCCCAGCATTTT. This encodes CASSLAAVYSNQPQHF.

The chain links TRBV15 to TRBJ2-1, with D maybe TRBD2 (6 bases). The germline V gene encodes CDR1 LNHNV and CDR2 YYDKDF (reference sequence). This CDR3 is 14 amino acids long. V was trimmed by 0 bases and J by 4 bases, leaving 7 bases between them. The CDR3 nucleotides read TGTGCCACCAGCAGAGATGCGGGGTACAATGAGCAGTTCTTC. This codes for CATSRDAGYNEQFF.

The chain couples TRBV6-1 to TRBJ2-1; 8 nucleotides agree with TRBD1. V shed 8 bases and J 6 bases; nucleotides not matched to a gene: 3. CDR1 MNHNS and CDR2 SASEGT come from the germline V gene. CDR3 length: 12 amino acids. In nucleotides, the CDR3 is TGTGCCAGCCGGGACAGGTCCAATGAGCAGTTCTTC. Protein product: CASRDRSNEQFF.

This rearrangement joins TRBV9 to TRBJ1-2, with 7 bases aligning to TRBD1. Germline trimming cut 4 bases from V and 5 bases from J; bases unmatched to any gene: 11. CDR3 length equals 15 residues. The germline gives CDR1 SGDLS, CDR2 YYNGEE. CDR3 DNA: TGTGCCAGCAGCCCCGCGGTCGGGACAGATTATGGCTACACCTTC. Residues: CASSPAVGTDYGYTF.